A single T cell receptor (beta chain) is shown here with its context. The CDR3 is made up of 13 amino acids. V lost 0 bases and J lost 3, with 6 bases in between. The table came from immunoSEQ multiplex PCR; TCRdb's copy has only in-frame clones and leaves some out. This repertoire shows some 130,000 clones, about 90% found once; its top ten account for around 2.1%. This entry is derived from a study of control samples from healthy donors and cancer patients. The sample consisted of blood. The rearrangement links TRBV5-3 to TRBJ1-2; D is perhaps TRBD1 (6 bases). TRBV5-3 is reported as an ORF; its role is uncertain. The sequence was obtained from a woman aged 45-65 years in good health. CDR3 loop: CARSLDRDYGYTF. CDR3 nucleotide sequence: TGTGCCAGAAGCTTGGACAGGGACTATGGCTACACCTTC.